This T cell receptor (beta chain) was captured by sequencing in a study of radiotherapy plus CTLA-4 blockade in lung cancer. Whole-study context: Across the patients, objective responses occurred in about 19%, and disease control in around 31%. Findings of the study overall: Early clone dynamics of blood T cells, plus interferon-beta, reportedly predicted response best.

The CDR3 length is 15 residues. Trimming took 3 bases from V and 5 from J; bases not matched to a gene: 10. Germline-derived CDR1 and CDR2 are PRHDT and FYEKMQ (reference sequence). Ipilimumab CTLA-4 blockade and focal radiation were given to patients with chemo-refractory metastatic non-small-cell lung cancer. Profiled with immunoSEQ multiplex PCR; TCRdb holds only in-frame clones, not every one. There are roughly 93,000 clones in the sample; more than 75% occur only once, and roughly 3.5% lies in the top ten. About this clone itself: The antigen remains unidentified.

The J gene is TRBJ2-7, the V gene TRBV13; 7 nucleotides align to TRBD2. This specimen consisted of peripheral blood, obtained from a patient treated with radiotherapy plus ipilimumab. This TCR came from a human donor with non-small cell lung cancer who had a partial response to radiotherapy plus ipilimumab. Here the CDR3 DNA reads TGTGCCAGCAGCTTCCCAAGTGGGAGGGCCAACGAGCAGTACTTC. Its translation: CASSFPSGRANEQYF.